This T cell receptor beta chain is drawn from a study of regulatory T cells in long-lasting Graves disease. Both iRepertoire HTBI primers and Arm-PCR of CDR3 regions were used to build the TCR beta libraries. Using its own MiXCR run on the multiplex PCR reads, TCRdb lists one record per CDR3 protein. The table lists approximately 440,000 distinct CDR3 sequences, about a quarter of them singletons. This clonotype occurred a few times. Its antigen is undetermined. The CDR3 is made up of 12 amino acids. The germline V and J ends were trimmed by 0 bases and 6 bases, with 6 bases remaining between them. The germline gives CDR1 SQVTM, CDR2 ANQGSEA. The sample's time point: persistent/refractory GD, antithyroid drugs over 5 years with positive TRAb. Isolated PBMC RNA provided the starting material for the TCR library. General study findings and limits: Newly diagnosed Graves' patients had higher TCR diversity than persistent ones.

The TCR was taken from a female donor with Graves disease. The starting material was peripheral blood mononuclear cells (PBMCs), obtained when the disease was refractory, from a patient treated with antithyroid drugs. The J gene is TRBJ1-5, the V gene TRBV29-1; the D is unclear. The CDR3 is CSVEDRVQPQHF. CDR3 sequence (DNA): TGCAGCGTTGAAGATCGGGTTCAGCCCCAGCATTTT.